The rows below give T cell receptor beta chains drawn from one sample of a study of T and B cells in COVID-19 patients. TCRdb reanalysed the multiplex PCR reads using MiXCR and keeps one entry per CDR3 protein. The table lists approximately 18,000 distinct CDR3 sequences, under 30% of them singletons. What was sequenced was blood. These receptors all stem from a human donor who had recovered from COVID-19. CDR3s include the opening cysteine and the closing phenylalanine or tryptophan. The D gene is left open where the match is weak. Clone size appears in some rows only: once, few, many, or a class for an expanded clone.

size: -
D: -
J: TRBJ2-5
V: TRBV5-4
CDR3: CASSPGLDRETQYF
DNA: TGTGCCAGCAGCCCGGGACTTGATCGAGAGACCCAGTACTTC

size: -
D: -
J: TRBJ1-5
V: TRBV6-5
CDR3: CASSYSRALGAQHF
DNA: TGTGCCAGCAGTTACTCGAGAGCGCTGGGGGCCCAGCATTTT

size: medium-sized
D: -
J: TRBJ2-3
V: TRBV19
CDR3: CASSISTVGTDTQYF
DNA: TGTGCCAGTAGTATCAGTACAGTAGGCACAGATACGCAGTATTTT

size: many
D: TRBD2
J: TRBJ2-7
V: TRBV19
CDR3: CASKGTSGEPSYEQYF
DNA: TGTGCCAGTAAGGGGACTAGCGGGGAACCCTCCTACGAGCAGTACTTC

size: -
D: TRBD1
J: TRBJ1-4
V: TRBV5-1
CDR3: CASRPTGGSNEKLFF
DNA: TGCGCCAGCAGACCAACAGGGGGCTCTAATGAAAAACTGTTTTTT

size: -
D: TRBD1
J: TRBJ2-7
V: TRBV27
CDR3: CASSLTPDRGYYEQYF
DNA: TGTGCCAGCAGTTTAACCCCAGACAGGGGATACTACGAGCAGTACTTC

size: -
D: -
J: TRBJ1-1
V: TRBV6-1
CDR3: CASSWTGNTEAFF
DNA: TGTGCCAGCAGCTGGACGGGGAACACTGAAGCTTTCTTT

size: medium-sized
D: TRBD1
J: TRBJ1-6
V: TRBV6-1
CDR3: CASTPGQGNSPLHF
DNA: TGTGCCAGCACCCCCGGACAGGGGAACTCACCCCTCCACTTT

size: many
D: -
J: TRBJ1-5
V: TRBV19
CDR3: CASSLAGANQPQHF
DNA: TGTGCCAGTAGTTTAGCAGGGGCCAATCAGCCCCAGCATTTT

size: medium-sized
D: -
J: TRBJ2-1
V: TRBV6-5
CDR3: CASSRPIPDNEQFF
DNA: TGTGCCAGCAGTCGACCTATTCCGGACAATGAGCAGTTCTTC

size: many
D: -
J: TRBJ1-4
V: TRBV12-3/TRBV12-4
CDR3: CASSFQGFEEKLFF
DNA: TGTGCCAGCAGTTTCCAGGGGTTTGAGGAAAAACTGTTTTTT

size: -
D: -
J: TRBJ1-2
V: TRBV6-5
CDR3: CASSRGRGADGYTF
DNA: TGTGCCAGCAGTCGGGGACGGGGGGCTGACGGCTACACCTTC

size: -
D: -
J: TRBJ2-7
V: TRBV20-1
CDR3: CSARELYEQYF
DNA: TGCAGTGCTAGGGAGTTATACGAGCAGTACTTC

size: few
D: -
J: TRBJ1-2
V: TRBV6-2/TRBV6-3
CDR3: CASGTEPLYGYTF
DNA: TGTGCCAGTGGCACTGAACCCCTCTATGGCTACACCTTC

size: -
D: -
J: TRBJ2-7
V: TRBV4-3
CDR3: CASSQGVQGRAYEQYF
DNA: TGCGCCAGCAGCCAAGGGGTCCAGGGTAGGGCCTACGAGCAGTACTTC

size: few
D: -
J: TRBJ2-3
V: TRBV12-3/TRBV12-4
CDR3: CASSVAFTQYF
DNA: TGTGCCAGCAGTGTTGCCTTTACGCAGTATTTT

size: few
D: -
J: TRBJ1-1
V: TRBV18
CDR3: CASSPRVGENTEAFF
DNA: TGTGCCAGCTCACCACGAGTCGGGGAGAACACTGAAGCTTTCTTT

size: -
D: TRBD2
J: TRBJ2-7
V: TRBV20-1
CDR3: CSAYSFLAGGPTLTEQYF
DNA: TGCAGTGCATATTCATTTTTAGCGGGGGGCCCTACCTTAACCGAGCAGTACTTC

size: -
D: -
J: TRBJ1-4
V: TRBV7-6
CDR3: CASSPTGSTNEKLFF
DNA: TGTGCCAGCAGCCCAACAGGTTCTACTAATGAAAAACTGTTTTTT

size: medium-sized
D: TRBD1
J: TRBJ2-2
V: TRBV6-2/TRBV6-3
CDR3: CASRPGTANTGELFF
DNA: TGTGCCAGCAGACCCGGGACAGCGAACACCGGGGAGCTGTTTTTT

size: many
D: -
J: TRBJ2-7
V: TRBV18
CDR3: CASRGTAPYEQYF
DNA: TGTGCCAGCCGGGGGACAGCCCCCTACGAGCAGTACTTC

size: medium-sized
D: -
J: TRBJ2-2
V: TRBV19
CDR3: CASIRIDTGELFF
DNA: TGTGCCAGTATCCGGATTGACACCGGGGAGCTGTTTTTT

size: many
D: TRBD2
J: TRBJ2-3
V: TRBV12-3/TRBV12-4
CDR3: CASSFPSGGTDTQYF
DNA: TGTGCCAGCAGTTTCCCCAGCGGGGGCACAGATACGCAGTATTTT

size: -
D: -
J: TRBJ1-3
V: TRBV18
CDR3: CASSLQESSGNTIYF
DNA: TGTGCCAGCTCATTACAGGAGAGCTCTGGAAACACCATATATTTT

size: -
D: TRBD2
J: TRBJ2-7
V: TRBV29-1
CDR3: CSVGGTSGSRYEQYF
DNA: TGCAGCGTTGGGGGGACTAGCGGGTCCCGCTACGAGCAGTACTTC

size: -
D: TRBD1
J: TRBJ1-1
V: TRBV18
CDR3: CASSPLTGIAFF
DNA: TGTGCCAGCTCACCCCTGACAGGGATCGCTTTCTTT

size: medium-sized
D: -
J: TRBJ2-7
V: TRBV27
CDR3: CASSLYRARYEQYF
DNA: TGTGCCAGCAGTCTCTACCGGGCCCGCTACGAGCAGTACTTC

size: -
D: -
J: TRBJ1-6
V: TRBV20-1
CDR3: CSAGATGSSYNSPLHF
DNA: TGCAGTGCTGGTGCCACAGGGAGCTCCTATAATTCACCCCTCCACTTT

size: once
D: TRBD1
J: TRBJ1-6
V: TRBV19
CDR3: CASSINPRGRVNSPLHF
DNA: TGTGCCAGTAGTATTAACCCCAGGGGGCGCGTGAATTCACCCCTCCACTTT

size: few
D: TRBD1
J: TRBJ1-2
V: TRBV5-6
CDR3: CASRGTGGHYGYTF
DNA: TGTGCCAGCAGGGGGACAGGGGGCCACTATGGCTACACCTTC

size: few
D: -
J: TRBJ2-1
V: TRBV18
CDR3: CASSGSWGTHYNEQFF
DNA: TGTGCCAGCTCAGGGTCTTGGGGAACTCACTACAATGAGCAGTTCTTC

size: many
D: TRBD1
J: TRBJ2-2
V: TRBV10-3
CDR3: CAITGDRGGGELFF
DNA: TGTGCCATCACCGGGGACAGGGGTGGCGGGGAGCTGTTTTTT

size: few
D: -
J: TRBJ2-7
V: TRBV6-2/TRBV6-3
CDR3: CASSYSVDEQYF
DNA: TGTGCCAGCAGTTACTCGGTGGATGAGCAGTACTTC

size: -
D: -
J: TRBJ2-7
V: TRBV21-1
CDR3: CASSISRGVSYEQYF
DNA: TGTGCCAGCAGCATCTCACGGGGCGTAAGCTACGAGCAGTACTTC

size: once
D: TRBD1
J: TRBJ2-7
V: TRBV7-2
CDR3: CASSFQGVSYEQYF
DNA: TGTGCCAGCAGCTTCCAGGGGGTCTCCTACGAGCAGTACTTC

size: many
D: -
J: TRBJ2-5
V: TRBV12-3/TRBV12-4
CDR3: CASSTFGLETQYF
DNA: TGTGCCAGCAGCACTTTTGGCTTGGAGACCCAGTACTTC

size: -
D: -
J: TRBJ1-5
V: TRBV6-5
CDR3: CASSSFKGQPQHF
DNA: TGTGCCAGCAGTTCCTTTAAGGGTCAGCCCCAGCATTTT

size: -
D: TRBD1
J: TRBJ1-1
V: TRBV18
CDR3: CASSKGQGVTEAFF
DNA: TGTGCCAGCTCAAAGGGACAGGGGGTGACTGAAGCTTTCTTT

size: many
D: TRBD2
J: TRBJ2-5
V: TRBV27
CDR3: CASRLWGLAGGRQETQYF
DNA: TGTGCCAGCAGACTATGGGGACTAGCGGGGGGGCGGCAAGAGACCCAGTACTTC

size: -
D: -
J: TRBJ2-3
V: TRBV24-1
CDR3: CATSGSSVATDTQYF
DNA: TGTGCCACCAGTGGGTCTTCGGTTGCCACAGATACGCAGTATTTT